Listed here are 22 T cell receptor beta chains from one sample, sequenced in a study of shared clonotypes between healthy human individuals (dated by TCRdb to about 2020). CD8 naive samples were obtained by positive selection for CCR7 among CD45RO-negative cells, yielding a CD45RA+CCR7+ population from which TemRA cells were excluded. Libraries were made using the immunoSEQ multiplex PCR assay. TCRdb stores this immuneACCESS table with in-frame sequences only. Part of the clones is absent; in the studies checked, under half of the shortfall reflects unresolved V genes, and no reason is known for the rest. The sample includes hundreds of thousands of clones, with 96% observed a single time. 0.11% of the sample is in the top ten clones. Material: naive CD8+ T cells sorted from blood. The sample's cell subset or site label, in plain terms: CD45RA+CCR7+. Receptor source: a woman aged 25 to 39 in good health.

In its sample, this clone was seen once. The V gene is TRBV5-1, the J gene TRBJ2-5; D is perhaps TRBD1 or TRBD2 (5 bases each). Germline CDR1 and CDR2: SGHRS and YFSETQ. The CDR3 is 12 residues long. Trimming removed 4 bases from V and 5 bases from J, with 9 bases in between. For the CDR3, the DNA is TGCGCCAGCAGCCTTTGGGGGGAGACCCAGTACTTC. Its translation: CASSLWGETQYF. Combining the CDR3 with reference TRBV5-1 and TRBJ2-5 gives the whole variable domain KAGVTQTPRYLIKTRGQQVTLSCSPISGHRSVSWYQQTPGQGLQFLFEYFSETQRNKGNFPGRFSGRQFSNSRSEMNVSTLELGDSALYLCASSLWGETQYFGPGTRLLVL.

CDR3 loop: CASSEVILTSGRDTQYF. DNA for the CDR3: TGTGCCAGCAGTGAAGTCATCCTGACTAGCGGGAGAGATACGCAGTATTTT. This chain joins TRBV2 and TRBJ2-3; 12 nucleotides match TRBD2. V dropped 1 base and J dropped 5; count of bases not matched to a gene: 7. Germline CDR1 is SNHLY and CDR2 is FYNNEI. This CDR3 is built from 17 residues. Combining the CDR3 with reference TRBV2 and TRBJ2-3 gives the whole variable domain EPEVTQTPSHQVTQMGQEVILRCVPISNHLYFYWYRQILGQKVEFLVSFYNNEISEKSEIFDDQFSVERPDGSNFTLKIRSTKLEDSAMYFCASSEVILTSGRDTQYFGPGTRLTVL.

The V call is TRBV7-7, the J call TRBJ2-5, with 8 bases aligning to TRBD2. V gave up 5 bases and J gave up 2 bases; unmatched junction bases: 10. Germline V CDR1 and CDR2: SSHAT, FNYEAQ (reference sequence). The CDR3 loop spans 16 amino acids. CDR3 coding DNA: TGTGCCAGCAGCGCCTTTACCGTAGCGGGGCAAGAGACCCAGTACTTC. Its protein product is CASSAFTVAGQETQYF.

The chain joins TRBV27 to TRBJ1-6; no clear D. The germline V and J ends were trimmed by 2 bases and 10 bases, with 15 bases remaining between them. The V gene's germline CDR1 is MNHEY and CDR2 SMNVEV (reference sequence). The CDR3 covers 15 residues. CDR3: CASSLAAGSGSPLHF. In nucleotides, the CDR3 is TGTGCCAGCAGTTTAGCGGCCGGGTCCGGATCACCCCTCCACTTT.

This chain joins TRBV28 and TRBJ2-5; D is unclear. The CDR3 has 15 residues. Germline V gene data show CDR1 as MDHEN and CDR2 as SYDVKM. Trimming pared 6 bases from V and 1 base from J, leaving 15 bases between. In DNA, the CDR3 is TGTGCCAGCAGCTTCGGACGAGCCCCCCAAGAGACCCAGTACTTC. Residues: CASSFGRAPQETQYF.

The chain is built from TRBV7-9 and TRBJ2-7; the D is unclear. From germline, CDR1 is SEHNR and CDR2 FQNEAQ (reference sequence). Between the trimmed V and J ends, which lost 5 bases and 2 bases, there was a span of 10 bases. The CDR3 spans 13 residues. CDR3 bases: TGTGCCAGCAGCCCGGTTGGAGCCTACGAGCAGTACTTC. It specifies CASSPVGAYEQYF.

The genes are TRBV2 and TRBJ2-7; TRBD1 matches at 10 bases. The V segment lost 6 bases and the J segment 2 bases; nucleotides outside the gene matches: 4. The CDR3 sequence is 14 residues long. The V gene's germline CDR1 is SNHLY and CDR2 FYNNEI. DNA for the CDR3: TGTGCCAGCAGAGAGACAGGGGGCCCCTACGAGCAGTACTTC. This sequence encodes CASRETGGPYEQYF.

The chain recombines TRBV28 with TRBJ2-2, with 7 nucleotides matching TRBD1. This CDR3 has 17 residues. CDR1 and CDR2 from the germline V gene are MDHEN and SYDVKM. Germline trimming cut 8 bases from V and 0 bases from J; bases unmatched to any gene: 12. This CDR3 reads CASGRGVGTANTGELFF. The CDR3 coding sequence is TGTGCCAGCGGGCGAGGGGTCGGGACAGCGAACACCGGGGAGCTGTTTTTT.

The chain links TRBV4-1 to TRBJ2-5; D may be TRBD1 or TRBD2 (5 bases each). The J call may be mistaken, given a closer DNA end match to TRBJ2-7. This CDR3 spans 14 amino acids. Germline V gene data show CDR1 as MGHRA and CDR2 as YSYEKL. This CDR3 is CASSLWDGAYEQYF. DNA of the CDR3: TGCGCCAGCAGCCTCTGGGACGGGGCCTACGAGCAGTACTTC.

The chain couples TRBV7-3 to TRBJ1-1; D is ambiguous. The CDR3 extends over 14 amino acids. V lost 2 bases and J lost 4, with 11 bases in between. The germline V gene encodes CDR1 SGHTA and CDR2 FQGTGA. CDR3 DNA: TGTGCCAGCAGCTTATCCGGGTTTAGCACTGAAGCTTTCTTT. The encoded protein is CASSLSGFSTEAFF.

The V and J genes are TRBV28 and TRBJ2-1; 12 bases match TRBD2. Losses at the gene ends were 6 bases for V and 7 bases for J; bases not matched to a gene: 4. CDR3 length: 14 residues. Germline V gene sequence: CDR1 MDHEN, CDR2 SYDVKM. CDR3 coding DNA: TGTGCCAGCAGCCAAGGACTAGCGGGGAATGAGCAGTTCTTC. This translates into CASSQGLAGNEQFF. Complete variable domain (other parts from reference TRBV28 and TRBJ2-1): DVKVTQSSRYLVKRTGEKVFLECVQDMDHENMFWYRQDPGLGLRLIYFSYDVKMKEKGDIPEGYSVSREKKERFSLILESASTNQTSMYLCASSQGLAGNEQFFGPGTRLTVL.

The chain recombines TRBV19 with TRBJ1-5; tentatively, D is TRBD1 (6 bases). V gave up 5 bases and J gave up 0 bases, with 11 bases separating them. The CDR3 runs to 15 residues. Germline V gene sequence: CDR1 LNHDA, CDR2 SQIVND (reference sequence). For the CDR3, the DNA is TGTGCCAGTAGTTCATGGACAGATAGCAATCAGCCCCAGCATTTT. Its translation: CASSSWTDSNQPQHF. Together with reference TRBV19 and TRBJ1-5, the CDR3 gives the full variable domain: DGGITQSPKYLFRKEGQNVTLSCEQNLNHDAMYWYRQDPGQGLRLIYYSQIVNDFQKGDIAEGYSVSREKKESFPLTVTSAQKNPTAFYLCASSSWTDSNQPQHFGDGTRLSIL.

The J gene is TRBJ1-2, the V gene TRBV28, with TRBD1 as a possible D gene (5 bases). CDR1 is MDHEN and CDR2 is SYDVKM in the germline V gene. This CDR3 has 14 amino acids. V lost 2 bases and J 8 bases, leaving 15 bases between the germline ends. CDR3 coding DNA: TGTGCCAGCAGTTTAAGGGGAATAATATGGGGCTACACCTTC. Translating it yields CASSLRGIIWGYTF.

V is TRBV27 and J is TRBJ1-2; weak D call: TRBD1 (5 bases). Germline V gives CDR1 MNHEY, CDR2 SMNVEV (reference sequence). Between the trimmed V and J ends, which lost 0 bases and 1 base, there was a span of 15 bases. The CDR3 length is 17 residues. The CDR3 loop is CASSLSVGWGVNYGYTF. In DNA, the CDR3 is TGTGCCAGCAGTTTATCCGTGGGGTGGGGCGTTAACTATGGCTACACCTTC.

The V call is TRBV28, the J call TRBJ1-4, with TRBD1 matching over 7 bases. Unmatched junction bases numbered 4, after V lost 1 base and J lost 5 bases. Per the germline V gene, CDR1 is MDHEN and CDR2 is SYDVKM. The CDR3 sequence is 15 residues long. The CDR3 region is CASSLLGQPNEKLFF. In nucleotides, the CDR3 is TGTGCCAGCAGTTTATTGGGACAGCCAAATGAAAAACTGTTTTTT.

The chain links TRBV28 to TRBJ2-1; the match to TRBD2 covers 11 bases. Germline CDR1 MDHEN, CDR2 SYDVKM. There are 18 residues in the CDR3. Germline trimming cut 2 bases from V and 4 bases from J; bases unmatched to any gene: 10. CDR3 amino acids: CASSLRSGTSGPYNEQFF. The CDR3 bases are TGTGCCAGCAGTTTAAGGTCCGGGACTAGCGGTCCTTACAATGAGCAGTTCTTC.

The V call is TRBV28, the J call TRBJ1-2; tentative D call: TRBD1 (6 bases). Per germline, CDR1 MDHEN and CDR2 SYDVKM. The CDR3 extends over 14 amino acids. V lost 6 bases, J lost 5 bases, and 16 bases lay in between. CDR3 sequence (DNA): TGTGCCAGCAGACAGGGTTATATGGGGTATGGCTACACCTTC. As protein: CASRQGYMGYGYTF.

The chain combines TRBV5-5 with TRBJ2-5; 15 bases agree with TRBD2. This CDR3 comprises 18 residues. Trimming cost V 2 bases and J 3 bases; bases outside gene matches: 8. Germline V gene sequence: CDR1 SGHKS, CDR2 YYEKEE (reference sequence). The CDR3 coding sequence is TGTGCCAGCAGCTTATGGACTAGCGGGAGGGGTTGGAAAGAGACCCAGTACTTC. It encodes CASSLWTSGRGWKETQYF.

CDR3 loop: CASSILAGYTGELFF. The CDR3 nucleotides are TGTGCCAGCAGTATACTAGCGGGGTACACCGGGGAGCTGTTTTTT. This chain uses TRBV28 with TRBJ2-2; 10 bases fit TRBD2. CDR1 is MDHEN, CDR2 SYDVKM, per germline. The trim removed 5 bases at V and 3 bases at J, leaving 3 bases unmatched. This CDR3 contains 15 residues.

The genes are TRBV11-2 and TRBJ2-2; 11 bases are a match to TRBD1. The ends lost 5 bases at V and 5 bases at J; junction bases unmatched: 13. CDR3 size: 18 residues. Germline V gene sequence: CDR1 SGHAT, CDR2 FQNNGV. In DNA, the CDR3 is TGTGCCAGCAGCACTCGGTCTACCGGGACAGGGGGTACCGGGGAGCTGTTTTTT. Protein: CASSTRSTGTGGTGELFF.

This clone was observed a few times. The J gene is TRBJ1-4, the V gene TRBV6-6; D unresolved. This CDR3 has 12 amino acids. Germline V gives CDR1 MNHNY, CDR2 SVGAGI (reference sequence). Trimming cost V 0 bases and J 6 bases, with 2 bases left between them. The CDR3 sequence: CASSYSDEKLFF. DNA for the CDR3: TGTGCCAGCAGTTACTCCGATGAAAAACTGTTTTTT.

The chain combines TRBV7-9 with TRBJ2-5, with a tentative D call TRBD2 (6 bases). The J call may be faulty, since TRBJ2-7 better matches the DNA end. There are 14 residues in the CDR3. Germline-derived CDR1 and CDR2 are SEHNR and FQNEAQ (reference sequence). The CDR3, as DNA: TGTGCCAGCAGCTTAGTCGGGGGATCCCACGAGCAGTACTTC. It encodes CASSLVGGSHEQYF.